This TCR beta chain was retrieved from a study of blood T cells in healthy people across ages. Study-wide points: The recorded TCR beta diversity per million T cells decreased in a roughly linear manner with age.

Using a J-beta primer mix together with a sample-barcoded 5' primer, a second PCR was run for about 7 to 12 cycles. Each CDR3 protein is one row after TCRdb ran MiXCR on the 5' RACE reads. The sample holds 1.5 million to 2 million distinct CDR3 sequences, about 35% seen once. Of note for this clonotype: Its antigen remains unidentified. One end of the junction is discordant with germline, which a read error may explain.

The clonotype comes from a woman aged 25 to 45 in good health. Sequencing was carried out using blood.

CDR3 coding DNA: TGTGCCAGCAGCTTTAGACAGGGGGATACCGGGAAGCTGTTTTTT. Translation: CASSFRQGDTGKLFF. The rearrangement links TRBV12-3 or TRBV12-4 to TRBJ2-2; 9 bases line up with TRBD1. The CDR3 is 15 amino acids.